Following are 20 T cell receptor beta chains from one sample sequenced in a study of shared clonotypes between healthy human individuals. Clones were read by immunoSEQ multiplex PCR, and TCRdb kept only the in-frame ones, dropping some. The data contain 1,400,000 or so clones, approximately 98.5% of them singletons. The sequenced sample consisted of naive CD4+ T cells sorted from blood. Subset: CD45RA+ positively selected. Receptors were obtained from a man in his thirties or forties in good health.

The chain recombines TRBV28 with TRBJ2-1, with 7 bases aligning to TRBD2. CDR3 length: 21 amino acids. Germline V gene data show CDR1 as MDHEN and CDR2 as SYDVKM. V lost 3 bases and J lost 0; bases outside the gene matches: 20. The CDR3 DNA sequence: TGTGCCAGCAGTTTCCCAAACGTCTGGCGGGAGTCCCCTGGCTCCTACAATGAGCAGTTCTTC. Amino acid sequence: CASSFPNVWRESPGSYNEQFF.

This chain links TRBV7-2 with TRBJ2-1, with D tentatively TRBD2 (5 bases). The CDR3 contains 15 residues. V shed 5 bases and J shed 1 base, with 12 bases lying between them. Germline V gives CDR1 SGHTA, CDR2 FQGNSA. CDR3 sequence: CASSPKWESYNEQFF. CDR3 sequence (DNA): TGTGCCAGCAGCCCGAAGTGGGAGTCCTACAATGAGCAGTTCTTC.

V and J are TRBV9 and TRBJ1-3; D is uncertain. The CDR3 is made up of 15 amino acids. Trimming removed 4 bases from V and 4 bases from J, with 15 bases in between. Germline V CDR1 and CDR2: SGDLS, YYNGEE. The CDR3 nucleotides read TGTGCCAGCAGCTTAAGTCCGGCTCTGGGAAACACCATATATTTT. Its protein is CASSLSPALGNTIYF. Looking up the rest from reference TRBV9 and TRBJ1-3 gives the full variable domain: DSGVTQTPKHLITATGQRVTLRCSPRSGDLSVYWYQQSLDQGLQFLIQYYNGEERAKGNILERFSAQQFPDLHSELNLSSLELGDSALYFCASSLSPALGNTIYFGEGSWLTVV.

The genes are TRBV2 and TRBJ2-1, with D perhaps given as TRBD1 or TRBD2 (5 bases each). With 8 bases removed from V and 9 bases from J, the gap between germline ends came to 23 bases. CDR1 and CDR2 from the germline V gene are SNHLY and FYNNEI. This CDR3 is built from 15 residues. The CDR3 DNA sequence: TGTGCCAGCTCCCTAGGGGCTAGCCTCCGGACTGAGCAGTTCTTC. Amino acid sequence: CASSLGASLRTEQFF.

The chain recombines TRBV7-2 with TRBJ1-2; possible D gene TRBD1, 6 bases. Between the trimmed V and J ends, which lost 2 bases and 4 bases, there was a span of 8 bases. This CDR3 is 13 amino acids long. CDR1 and CDR2 from the germline V gene are SGHTA and FQGNSA. In nucleotides, the CDR3 is TGTGCCAGCAGCTTAACAGGGACCTATGGCTACACCTTC. Residues: CASSLTGTYGYTF.

A remark on this clone: Germline and junction disagree at one end, which may indicate a read error. This rearrangement joins TRBV11-2 to TRBJ2-1; D perhaps matches TRBD1 (6 bases). This CDR3 comprises 13 residues. Germline CDR1 is SGHAT and CDR2 is FQNNGV. This CDR3 reads CASSSDRRMWQLF. The DNA of the CDR3 is TGTGCCAGCAGCTCGGACAGAAGGATGTGGCAGCTCTTC.

The genes are TRBV28 and TRBJ2-2; D not resolved. The V gene lost 1 base and the J gene lost 1 base, with 10 bases spanning the gap. This CDR3 is 16 amino acids long. CDR1 is MDHEN and CDR2 is SYDVKM in the germline V gene. In DNA, the CDR3 is TGTGCCAGCAGTTTATTTACTGGGTTGAACACCGGGGAGCTGTTTTTT. It specifies CASSLFTGLNTGELFF.

V is TRBV19 and J is TRBJ2-7; D assignment may be TRBD1 or TRBD2 (5 bases each). CDR1 is LNHDA and CDR2 is SQIVND in the germline V gene (reference sequence). The CDR3 runs 14 residues. With 6 bases removed from V and 7 bases from J, the gap between germline ends came to 19 bases. The CDR3 sequence: CASSRPGAPAEQYF. CDR3 DNA: TGTGCCAGTAGCCGACCCGGGGCTCCGGCAGAGCAGTACTTC.

This chain joins TRBV19 and TRBJ2-1, with a weak D call TRBD2 (5 bases). This CDR3 has 17 amino acids. V lost 2 bases, J lost 0 bases, and 14 bases lay in between. From germline, CDR1 is LNHDA and CDR2 SQIVND (reference sequence). CDR3 loop: CASSIRAGPASYNEQFF. CDR3 nucleotide sequence: TGTGCCAGTAGTATACGTGCGGGTCCGGCCTCCTACAATGAGCAGTTCTTC.

This chain connects TRBV10-3 to TRBJ2-5; D perhaps matches TRBD1 (5 bases). This CDR3 has 14 residues. The ends were cut back, 2 bases at V and 4 bases at J, with 11 bases in the middle. The germline gives CDR1 ENHRY, CDR2 SYGVKD. The CDR3 loop reads CAISEQGVIETQYF. The DNA for the CDR3 is TGTGCCATCAGTGAGCAGGGTGTGATAGAGACCCAGTACTTC.

This clone was counted a single time. The CDR3: CATKDPRSYEQYF. CDR3 sequence (DNA): TGTGCCACGAAAGACCCGCGCTCCTACGAGCAGTACTTC. The chain carries TRBV28 and TRBJ2-7; no definite D call. From germline, CDR1 is MDHEN and CDR2 SYDVKM. The V and J ends lost 10 bases and 0 bases respectively, with 13 bases between them. The CDR3 consists of 13 residues.

This clone appeared a single time. The chain employs TRBV14 and TRBJ2-1; TRBD2 matches at 9 bases. The germline V gene has CDR1 SGHDN and CDR2 FVKESK. The CDR3 is 18 residues long. Trimming at V came to 1 base and at J to 9 bases, leaving 16 bases not matched to a gene. This CDR3 is CASSQVSNSGGRAREQFF. CDR3 nucleotides: TGTGCCAGCAGCCAAGTCTCAAACTCGGGCGGGAGGGCTCGTGAGCAGTTCTTC.

The chain is built from TRBV30 and TRBJ2-1, with D hard to call. The CDR3 is 13 amino acids. V lost 2 bases to trimming and J lost 7 bases, with 12 bases between them. Germline CDR1 reads GTSNPN; CDR2 reads SVGIG (reference sequence). CDR3: CAWSLGMRNEQFF. The CDR3 nucleotides read TGTGCCTGGAGTCTTGGAATGAGGAATGAGCAGTTCTTC.

As to this clone: In the same sample, other DNA sequences code for this CDR3. CDR3 nucleotides: TGTGCCAGCAGCGTAGTAACAGGTAACACTGAAGCTTTCTTT. The encoded protein is CASSVVTGNTEAFF. V is TRBV9 and J is TRBJ1-1; tentatively, D is TRBD1 (5 bases). The CDR3 is made up of 14 amino acids. Germline-derived CDR1 and CDR2 are SGDLS and YYNGEE. V shed 0 bases and J shed 2 bases, with 8 bases lying between them.

The chain carries TRBV19 and TRBJ2-2; 7 nucleotides line up with TRBD1. This CDR3 has 16 amino acids. With V trimmed by 3 bases and J by 3 bases, 7 bases remained unmatched. From germline, CDR1 is LNHDA and CDR2 SQIVND (reference sequence). The CDR3 region has the DNA TGTGCCAGTAGTATTCACGACAGGGCTTACACCGGGGAGCTGTTTTTT. Amino acid sequence: CASSIHDRAYTGELFF.

The rearrangement uses TRBV5-6 and TRBJ2-7; TRBD1 matches 10 bases. Germline lookup yields CDR1 SGHDT and CDR2 YYEEEE. The V segment lost 8 bases and the J segment 2 bases; nucleotides outside the gene matches: 7. The CDR3 is made up of 14 amino acids. In DNA form, the CDR3 reads TGTGCCAGTCTGGGGACAGGGGCACCCTACGAGCAGTACTTC. It codes for CASLGTGAPYEQYF.

Regarding this clone: Other nucleotide sequences from this sample produce the same CDR3. The V call is TRBV2, the J call TRBJ2-5, with D unresolved. The germline CDR1 and CDR2 sequences are SNHLY and FYNNEI. This CDR3 contains 12 residues. V shed 6 bases and J shed 5 bases, with 10 bases lying between them. This CDR3 reads CASSDLGETQYF. CDR3 sequence (DNA): TGTGCCAGCAGCGACTTGGGGGAGACCCAGTACTTC.

This clone was found once. The chain uses TRBV27 and TRBJ2-3; 8 bases fit TRBD2. The CDR3 covers 16 residues. V dropped 5 bases and J dropped 0; count of bases not matched to a gene: 7. Germline lookup yields CDR1 MNHEY and CDR2 SMNVEV (reference sequence). The CDR3 DNA reads TGTGCCAGCAGTCCGCGTCCTAGCGGGAGCACAGATACGCAGTATTTT. It codes for CASSPRPSGSTDTQYF.

The chain combines TRBV5-8 with TRBJ1-1; D gene uncertain. Trimming left V 6 bases short and J 1 base short, with 19 bases between. Germline CDR1 is SGHTS and CDR2 is YDEGEE. This CDR3 is built from 16 residues. The CDR3 sequence: CASNQVLGRTNTEAFF. The CDR3 nucleotides read TGTGCCAGCAACCAGGTATTGGGCAGAACGAACACTGAAGCTTTCTTT.

With regard to this clone: This same CDR3 is encoded by further DNA sequences in the sample. The J gene is TRBJ2-7, the V gene TRBV29-1; D is perhaps TRBD1 (5 bases). The length of the CDR3 is 11 residues. CDR1 and CDR2 from the germline V gene are SQVTM and ANQGSEA. Trimming pared 4 bases from V and 2 bases from J, leaving 6 bases between. The DNA for the CDR3 is TGCAGCGTTGCAGGGACCTACGAGCAGTACTTC. It translates to CSVAGTYEQYF.